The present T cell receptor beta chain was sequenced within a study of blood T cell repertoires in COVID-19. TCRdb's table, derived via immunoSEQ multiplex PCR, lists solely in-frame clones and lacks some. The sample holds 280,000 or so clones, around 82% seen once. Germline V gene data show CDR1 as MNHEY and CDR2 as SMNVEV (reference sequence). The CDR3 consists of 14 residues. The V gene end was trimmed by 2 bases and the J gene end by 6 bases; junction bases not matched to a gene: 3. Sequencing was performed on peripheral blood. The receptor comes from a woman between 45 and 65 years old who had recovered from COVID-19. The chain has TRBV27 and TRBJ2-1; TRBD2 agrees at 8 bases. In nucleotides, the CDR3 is TGTGCCAGCAGTTTAACTAGCGGAGGCAATGAGCAGTTCTTC. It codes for CASSLTSGGNEQFF.